The 11 T cell receptor beta chains given below trace back to one sample, sequenced in a study of cytomegalovirus exposure and HLA in healthy donors. Vbeta (60) and Jbeta (13) primers were used in the PCR. Data came from immunoSEQ multiplex PCR; TCRdb stores just in-frame clones and leaves some out. The sample holds roughly 200,000 clones, around 80% seen once. The material sequenced was PBMCs. All receptors derive from a woman aged 40 to 50 in good health and CMV-seronegative.

This clone was counted only a few times. V and J are TRBV6-1 and TRBJ1-5; 8 bases are shared with TRBD1. V lost 6 bases and J lost 4; bases outside the gene matches: 8. CDR1 and CDR2 from the germline V gene are MNHNS and SASEGT. The CDR3 runs to 15 residues. The CDR3 coding sequence is TGTGCCAGCAGCGTGGACAGGGAAGGAAATCAGCCCCAGCATTTT. As protein: CASSVDREGNQPQHF.

This clone was seen only a few times. This chain connects TRBV5-6 to TRBJ1-1, with D maybe TRBD1 (5 bases). CDR1 is SGHDT and CDR2 is YYEEEE in the germline V gene. V gave up 3 bases and J gave up 4 bases, with 19 bases separating them. The CDR3 runs to 16 residues. This CDR3 reads CASSSSLRRGITEAFF. The CDR3 bases are TGTGCCAGCAGCTCATCCCTTAGAAGGGGAATCACTGAAGCTTTCTTT. Variable domain in full (rest from reference TRBV5-6 and TRBJ1-1): DAGVTQSPTHLIKTRGQQVTLRCSPKSGHDTVSWYQQALGQGPQFIFQYYEEEERQRGNFPDRFSGHQFPNYSSELNVNALLLGDSALYLCASSSSLRRGITEAFFGQGTRLTVV.

The chain employs TRBV18 and TRBJ2-2; 7 positions agree with TRBD1. Germline V gene lookup returns CDR1 KGHSH and CDR2 LQKENI. Germline trimming cut 5 bases from V and 8 bases from J; bases unmatched to any gene: 5. CDR3 size: 13 residues. The CDR3 protein is CASSETGSGELFF. The CDR3 bases are TGTGCCAGCTCAGAGACAGGGTCGGGGGAGCTGTTTTTT. The full variable domain, in which reference TRBV18 and TRBJ2-2 provide the parts outside the CDR3, is NAGVMQNPRHLVRRRGQEARLRCSPMKGHSHVYWYRQLPEEGLKFMVYLQKENIIDESGMPKERFSAEFPKEGPSILRIQQVVRGDSAAYFCASSETGSGELFFGEGSRLTVL.

The CDR3 region is CSVVWGHLFF. CDR3 coding DNA: TGCAGCGTTGTCTGGGGGCATCTGTTCTTC. V gene TRBV29-1 combines with J gene TRBJ2-1, with D maybe TRBD1 (6 bases). The CDR3 contains 10 residues. Trimming stripped 4 bases from V and 15 bases from J, with 13 bases between. From germline, CDR1 is SQVTM and CDR2 ANQGSEA.

The genes are TRBV21-1 and TRBJ1-2; TRBD1, the table's D call, was not compared with the DNA. TRBV21-1 is deemed a pseudogene. The CDR3 consists of 15 residues. Here the CDR3 reads CASSTRKGIHYGYTF. Written as DNA, the CDR3 is TGTGCCAGCAGCACCCGGAAGGGGATTCACTATGGCTACACCTTC.

The gene calls are TRBV5-4 and TRBJ1-1; D may be TRBD1 (5 bases). V was shortened by 0 bases and J by 0 bases, with 9 bases between the two germline ends. The CDR3 sequence is 15 residues long. CDR1 is SGHNT and CDR2 is YYREEE in the germline V gene (reference sequence). The CDR3 loop reads CASSLVIGVNTEAFF. CDR3 coding DNA: TGTGCCAGCAGCTTGGTGATAGGGGTGAACACTGAAGCTTTCTTT.

The chain carries TRBV6-5 and TRBJ1-3; the match to TRBD1 covers 10 bases. The CDR3 contains 15 residues. CDR1 MNHEY and CDR2 SVGAGI come from the germline V gene. After removal of 4 bases from V and 4 bases from J, the junction contained 4 bases not matched to a gene. This CDR3 is CASSSLGQGGNTIYF. For the CDR3, the DNA is TGTGCCAGCAGTTCCCTGGGACAGGGGGGAAACACCATATATTTT.

This clone was found many times. The J gene is TRBJ1-2, the V gene TRBV7-8, with D tentatively TRBD1 (5 bases). CDR1 SGHVS and CDR2 FQNEAQ come from the germline V gene. V lost 2 bases and J 2 bases, leaving 6 bases between the germline ends. The CDR3 sequence is 13 residues long. The CDR3 region has the DNA TGTGCCAGCAGCTTACCAGGGAACTATGGCTACACCTTC. Protein: CASSLPGNYGYTF.

Only one count was recorded for this clone. This same CDR3 is encoded by further DNA sequences in the sample. This chain links TRBV15 with TRBJ1-4, with D possibly TRBD1 on 6 matching bases. V was trimmed by 1 base and J by 0 bases, leaving 9 bases between them. The CDR3 is 16 residues long. Germline CDR1 and CDR2: LNHNV and YYDKDF (reference sequence). The CDR3 coding sequence is TGTGCCACCAGCAGAGTGACAGGAGCAACTAATGAAAAACTGTTTTTT. This encodes CATSRVTGATNEKLFF.

There are a few counts of this clone. The gene calls are TRBV5-1 and TRBJ1-4, with D tentatively TRBD1 (5 bases). The CDR3 extends over 14 amino acids. V was clipped by 4 bases and J by 4 bases, with 11 bases between them. The germline V gene encodes CDR1 SGHRS and CDR2 YFSETQ. The CDR3: CASSLGGVNEKLFF. CDR3 sequence (DNA): TGCGCCAGCAGCCTCGGGGGGGTTAATGAAAAACTGTTTTTT. Full variable domain (remainder filled in from reference TRBV5-1 and TRBJ1-4): KAGVTQTPRYLIKTRGQQVTLSCSPISGHRSVSWYQQTPGQGLQFLFEYFSETQRNKGNFPGRFSGRQFSNSRSEMNVSTLELGDSALYLCASSLGGVNEKLFFGSGTQLSVL.

The chain uses TRBV9 and TRBJ1-1, with TRBD1 matching 10 bases. Germline V gene lookup returns CDR1 SGDLS and CDR2 YYNGEE. The CDR3 extends over 14 amino acids. Trimming cost V 4 bases and J 4 bases; bases outside gene matches: 4. The CDR3 DNA reads as TGTGCCAGCAGCTTGACAGGGGGCATCACTGAAGCTTTCTTT. Translated, it gives CASSLTGGITEAFF. Combining the CDR3 with reference TRBV9 and TRBJ1-1 gives the whole variable domain DSGVTQTPKHLITATGQRVTLRCSPRSGDLSVYWYQQSLDQGLQFLIQYYNGEERAKGNILERFSAQQFPDLHSELNLSSLELGDSALYFCASSLTGGITEAFFGQGTRLTVV.